These 18 T cell receptor beta chains were sequenced from one sample in a study of beta chain features in type 1 diabetes. General observations from the study: Shorter TCRB CDR3s, moderately but significantly so, were found in Type 1 diabetes patients in all four CD4+ subsets.

These receptors lack a known antigen. The study reverse transcribed the entire isolated RNA, so it sequenced expressed TCRB transcripts. Repertoires were generated with immunoSEQ multiplex PCR, while TCRdb's copy carries only in-frame clones and drops some. The top ten hold 0.028% of the sample, which has more than 250,000 clones, over 20% seen once. The sample taken for sequencing was naive CD4+ T cells from blood. These receptor sequences come from a woman aged 35 to 49 with type 1 diabetes.

Only a few counts were recorded for this clone. The chain's CDR3 is CSAWRGAKNIQYF. The CDR3 DNA reads as TGCAGCGCTTGGCGGGGAGCCAAAAACATTCAGTACTTC. The chain carries TRBV29-1 and TRBJ2-4; a possible D gene is TRBD2 (6 bases). This CDR3 is built from 13 residues. V lost 7 bases and J 0 bases, leaving 10 bases between the germline ends. CDR1 is SQVTM, CDR2 ANQGSEA, per germline.

This clone has just a few counts. The chain employs TRBV9 and TRBJ2-5; 7 bases map to TRBD2. CDR3 length: 14 amino acids. Per the germline V gene, CDR1 is SGDLS and CDR2 is YYNGEE. The J segment lost 0 bases and the V segment lost 2 bases, leaving 1 base of the junction unmatched. The CDR3: CASSVGTNQETQYF. The CDR3 DNA follows: TGTGCCAGCAGCGTCGGGACTAACCAAGAGACCCAGTACTTC.

The chain is built from TRBV7-9 and TRBJ2-1; D gene unclear. CDR3 size: 15 residues. Germline V gene lookup returns CDR1 SEHNR and CDR2 FQNEAQ (reference sequence). The V end lost 1 base, the J end lost 4 bases, and 11 bases lay between the germline ends. Here the CDR3 DNA reads TGTGCCAGCAGCTTAGAGCCCCCTATTTACAATGAGCAGTTCTTC. As protein: CASSLEPPIYNEQFF.

V usage is TRBV7-2 and J usage is TRBJ1-1; the match to TRBD1 covers 8 bases. This CDR3 is 13 amino acids long. Germline lookup yields CDR1 SGHTA and CDR2 FQGNSA. The J segment lost 10 bases and the V segment lost 5 bases, leaving 9 bases of the junction unmatched. The CDR3 DNA follows: TGTGCCAGCAGCCTCGGACAGGGCAGTCGAGCTTTCTTT. Translated: CASSLGQGSRAFF. Drawing the rest from reference TRBV7-2 and TRBJ1-1, the complete variable domain is GAGVSQSPSNKVTEKGKDVELRCDPISGHTALYWYRQSLGQGLEFLIYFQGNSAPDKSGLPSDRFSAERTGGSVSTLTIQRTQQEDSAVYLCASSLGQGSRAFFGQGTRLTVV.

This clone came up a few times. The rearrangement links TRBV2 to TRBJ1-4; TRBD1 matches 10 bases. CDR1 and CDR2 from the germline V gene are SNHLY and FYNNEI. Trimming removed 7 bases from V and 6 bases from J; junction bases left unmatched: 5. CDR3 size: 14 residues. The CDR3: CASTRDRGDEKLFF. The CDR3 bases are TGTGCCAGCACTAGGGACAGGGGCGATGAAAAACTGTTTTTT. The variable domain in full, completed from reference TRBV2 and TRBJ1-4, reads EPEVTQTPSHQVTQMGQEVILRCVPISNHLYFYWYRQILGQKVEFLVSFYNNEISEKSEIFDDQFSVERPDGSNFTLKIRSTKLEDSAMYFCASTRDRGDEKLFFGSGTQLSVL.

About this clone itself: Other DNA sequences in this specimen translate into the identical CDR3. The V gene is TRBV19, the J gene TRBJ2-7, with D perhaps TRBD1 (7 bases). Germline loops: CDR1 LNHDA, CDR2 SQIVND (reference sequence). V lost 5 bases and J 3 bases, leaving 14 bases between the germline ends. This CDR3 comprises 14 residues. The CDR3 protein is CASSPRQGLYEQYF. As DNA, the CDR3 is TGTGCCAGTAGTCCGCGACAGGGACTCTACGAGCAGTACTTC.

The chain links TRBV10-3 to TRBJ2-2; tentative D call: TRBD1 (7 bases). CDR3 length: 14 residues. Germline V gene sequence: CDR1 ENHRY, CDR2 SYGVKD. V was trimmed by 8 bases and J by 3 bases, leaving 13 bases between them. The CDR3 here is CAIGGRGDTGELFF. The CDR3 nucleotides are TGTGCCATCGGGGGCAGGGGGGACACCGGGGAGCTGTTTTTT.

V gene TRBV7-2 combines with J gene TRBJ1-4; 8 bases are shared with TRBD1. The CDR3 spans 14 residues. CDR1 is SGHTA, CDR2 FQGNSA, per germline. J was trimmed by 14 bases and V by 5 bases; bases with no gene match: 13. The CDR3 bases are TGTGCCAGCAGCCCGACGGGACAGGCAAAAGTCCTGTTTTTT. Translating it yields CASSPTGQAKVLFF.

This chain connects TRBV2 to TRBJ2-6, with a possible D match to TRBD1 (6 bases). V lost 11 bases and J lost 2, with 13 bases in between. Germline CDR1 SNHLY, CDR2 FYNNEI. The CDR3 covers 14 residues. Written as DNA, the CDR3 is TGTGCCGGTCACAGGGTCCCTGGGGCCAACGTCCTGACTTTC. Protein sequence: CAGHRVPGANVLTF.

This clone was seen more than once but under ten times. The chain uses TRBV29-1 and TRBJ2-2; tentatively, D is TRBD1 (5 bases). CDR3 length: 14 amino acids. V lost 5 bases and J lost 1, with 11 bases in between. CDR1 and CDR2 from the germline V gene are SQVTM and ANQGSEA. The CDR3 reads CSVRDDRNTGELFF. The DNA for the CDR3 is TGCAGCGTTCGTGACGACAGGAACACCGGGGAGCTGTTTTTT.

This clone was detected a few times. This chain connects TRBV4-3 to TRBJ2-7; tentatively, D is TRBD1 (5 bases). V was cut by 0 bases and J by 3 bases, with 12 bases left in between. The CDR3 has 15 amino acids. Germline CDR1 reads LGHNA; CDR2 reads YSLEER. CDR3 protein: CASSQDWQGFYEQYF. In nucleotides, the CDR3 is TGCGCCAGCAGCCAAGATTGGCAGGGTTTCTACGAGCAGTACTTC.

The V call is TRBV30, the J call TRBJ2-1; 11 positions agree with TRBD2. V lost 7 bases and J lost 4; bases outside the gene matches: 3. This CDR3 comprises 13 residues. Germline values: CDR1 GTSNPN, CDR2 SVGIG (reference sequence). The CDR3 region is CALTSGAYNEQFF. The CDR3 DNA reads TGTGCCTTGACTAGCGGGGCATACAATGAGCAGTTCTTC.

The chain links TRBV30 to TRBJ2-1, with TRBD2 identical over 11 bases. Germline CDR1 GTSNPN, CDR2 SVGIG (reference sequence). CDR3 size: 17 residues. V lost 3 bases, J lost 8 bases, and 15 bases stayed unmatched. CDR3 in amino acids: CAWSPPLLAGVIHEQFF. The DNA for the CDR3 is TGTGCCTGGAGCCCACCTTTACTAGCGGGAGTCATCCATGAGCAGTTCTTC.

There are a few counts of this clone. Within the sample, other DNA sequences also encode this same CDR3. The chain carries TRBV18 and TRBJ2-5; D is unresolved. Trimming left V 2 bases short and J 2 bases short, with 6 bases between. The CDR3 spans 13 residues. Germline loops: CDR1 KGHSH, CDR2 LQKENI. The CDR3 spells CASSPTPQETQYF. The CDR3 DNA is TGTGCCAGCTCACCAACTCCACAAGAGACCCAGTACTTC.

The V call is TRBV5-4, the J call TRBJ1-1; D unclear. V was clipped by 2 bases and J by 1 base, with 9 bases between them. The germline CDR1 and CDR2 sequences are SGHNT and YYREEE (reference sequence). There are 14 residues in the CDR3. CDR3 nucleotides: TGTGCCAGCAGCTTACATCTTCCGAACACTGAAGCTTTCTTT. It specifies CASSLHLPNTEAFF.

This clone has a handful of counts. The chain uses TRBV4-1 and TRBJ1-1; D is unresolved. CDR1 and CDR2 (germline): MGHRA, YSYEKL. This CDR3 is built from 14 residues. V was clipped by 3 bases and J by 1 base, with 9 bases between them. CDR3 sequence: CASSHTDGNTEAFF. CDR3 nucleotides: TGCGCCAGCAGCCATACAGACGGGAACACTGAAGCTTTCTTT.

This chain connects TRBV7-3 to TRBJ2-1, with 9 bases fitting TRBD2. With 3 bases clipped from V and 6 bases from J, the junction kept 3 bases outside the gene matches. Germline V gives CDR1 SGHTA, CDR2 FQGTGA. The CDR3 consists of 14 residues. CDR3 sequence (DNA): TGTGCCAGCAGCTTTAGCGGGAGTAGCAATGAGCAGTTCTTC. It encodes CASSFSGSSNEQFF.

The CDR3 bases are TGTGCCTGGAGTGTGAACAGGGCCTCAGGGGGCTACACCTTC. Residues: CAWSVNRASGGYTF. The V gene is TRBV30, the J gene TRBJ1-2, with D possibly matching TRBD1 (6 bases). Germline V CDR1 and CDR2: GTSNPN, SVGIG (reference sequence). The CDR3 length is 14 residues. V was pared by 0 bases and J by 8 bases, with 16 bases between.